This T cell receptor beta chain was obtained from a study of shared T cell receptors in the human thymus. Produced via immunoSEQ multiplex PCR; TCRdb's table is partial and in-frame only. Among hundreds of thousands of clones listed, 88% were seen once. Germline CDR1 reads SGHVS; CDR2 reads FNYEAQ. The CDR3 contains 18 residues. V was pared by 1 base and J by 0 bases, with 6 bases of the junction left unmatched. This sample also appeared in a second study, on human thymus T cells. From that report: The thymus tissue came from resections taken during corrective heart surgery. Blood and thymic repertoires both appeared biased in V and J gene usage. What related research reported was that thymic repertoires overlapped highly among unrelated individuals.

The sample taken for sequencing was thymocytes. This clonotype was obtained from a boy in the first two years of life with a congenital heart defect. This chain connects TRBV7-6 to TRBJ2-1, with 10 nucleotides matching TRBD2. The CDR3 region is CASSLDLAGALSYNEQFF. The CDR3 DNA reads as TGTGCCAGCAGCTTAGACCTAGCGGGAGCCCTCTCCTACAATGAGCAGTTCTTC.